The 26 T cell receptor beta chains below come from one sample, sequenced in a study of blood T cell repertoires in COVID-19. Profiled with immunoSEQ multiplex PCR; TCRdb holds only in-frame clones, not every one. The repertoire has about 22,000 clones, about 92% of them found once; the top ten carry 2.5% to 3%. The sequencing sample was made of peripheral blood. Receptors originate from a man aged 65 to 79 with acute or convalescent COVID-19.

The chain couples TRBV6-5 to TRBJ2-3, with a possible D match to TRBD2 (6 bases). The CDR3 covers 14 residues. Germline V CDR1 and CDR2: MNHEY, SVGAGI. Trimming stripped 11 bases from V and 1 base from J, with 16 bases between. CDR3 region: CASRREVGTDTQYF. CDR3 sequence (DNA): TGTGCCTCGAGAAGGGAGGTGGGCACAGATACGCAGTATTTT.

The rearrangement uses TRBV18 and TRBJ1-4, with D unresolved. This CDR3 has 14 residues. Looked up from germline, CDR1 is KGHSH and CDR2 is LQKENI. Trimming cost V 3 bases and J 6 bases, with 11 bases left between them. DNA of the CDR3: TGTGCCAGCTCACCCCTAGGAGTGGATGAAAAACTGTTTTTT. It codes for CASSPLGVDEKLFF.

This chain links TRBV6-5 with TRBJ2-2; 13 bases match TRBD2. Germline-derived CDR1 and CDR2 are MNHEY and SVGAGI. This CDR3 has 15 amino acids. J lost 4 bases, V lost 6 bases, and 2 bases had no gene match. This chain's CDR3 is CASSRTSGGTGELFF. CDR3 bases: TGTGCCAGCAGCCGGACTAGCGGGGGCACCGGGGAGCTGTTTTTT.

The chain carries TRBV11-2 and TRBJ2-7; 9 bases map to TRBD1. Looked up from germline, CDR1 is SGHAT and CDR2 is FQNNGV. The CDR3 has 17 amino acids. Trimming took 1 base from V and 5 from J; bases not matched to a gene: 12. CDR3 nucleotides: TGTGCCAGCAGCTTAGTCCCACAGGGGGCCACGTCGGACGAGCAGTACTTC. Its protein product is CASSLVPQGATSDEQYF.

CDR3 loop: CASSPGGTGITHEQFF. The CDR3, as DNA: TGTGCCAGCAGTCCGGGGGGGACAGGGATTACCCATGAGCAGTTCTTC. J is TRBJ2-1 and V is TRBV28, with a possible D match to TRBD1 (9 bases). This CDR3 is built from 16 residues. Trimming took 5 bases from V and 8 from J, leaving 22 bases between them. Germline CDR1 MDHEN, CDR2 SYDVKM.

The rearrangement joins TRBV7-9 to TRBJ2-1; D ambiguous. The length of the CDR3 is 15 residues. Germline V gene sequence: CDR1 SEHNR, CDR2 FQNEAQ (reference sequence). V was trimmed by 7 bases and J by 6 bases, leaving 19 bases between them. CDR3 sequence reads: CASTSLYGDVNEQFF. The CDR3 DNA sequence: TGTGCCAGCACCAGTTTGTACGGAGACGTCAATGAGCAGTTCTTC.

The rearrangement uses TRBV7-6 and TRBJ2-2; 14 bases fit TRBD2. The CDR3 extends over 16 amino acids. Trimming removed 6 bases from V and 7 bases from J; junction bases left unmatched: 7. The germline gives CDR1 SGHVS, CDR2 FNYEAQ. The CDR3 here is CASSGTSGSISGELFF. The CDR3 DNA reads TGTGCCAGCAGTGGGACTAGCGGGAGTATTAGCGGGGAGCTGTTTTTT.

The chain is built from TRBV10-3 and TRBJ2-3; the D gene is possibly TRBD2 (6 bases). The CDR3 is 11 amino acids. V was shortened by 8 bases and J by 3 bases, with 6 bases between the two germline ends. From germline, CDR1 is ENHRY and CDR2 SYGVKD. CDR3 in DNA: TGTGCCATCGGGGGGACAGATACGCAGTATTTT. This gives the protein CAIGGTDTQYF.

J is TRBJ1-6 and V is TRBV15; TRBD1 is a possible D gene (5 bases). Looked up from germline, CDR1 is LNHNV and CDR2 is YYDKDF (reference sequence). Trimming stripped 2 bases from V and 0 bases from J, with 14 bases between. CDR3 length: 18 amino acids. CDR3 nucleotide sequence: TGTGCCACCAGCAGAAACCGACAGAAGAGCTCCTATAATTCACCCCTCCACTTT. It yields the protein CATSRNRQKSSYNSPLHF.

The rearrangement uses TRBV7-9 and TRBJ2-7; 7 nucleotides line up with TRBD1. Germline-derived CDR1 and CDR2 are SEHNR and FQNEAQ (reference sequence). V lost 4 bases to trimming and J lost 1 base; unmatched junction nucleotides: 13. The length of the CDR3 is 17 residues. CDR3 nucleotides: TGTGCCAGCAGCTCCCCCCTCCGGGACAGTAATTCCTACGAGCAGTACTTC. Its protein product is CASSSPLRDSNSYEQYF.

The CDR3: CASSIKRGSSYNEQFF. CDR3 DNA sequence: TGTGCCAGTAGTATAAAGCGGGGTTCCTCCTACAATGAGCAGTTCTTC. V gene TRBV19 combines with J gene TRBJ2-1, with 7 bases that match TRBD2. This CDR3 has 16 amino acids. With V trimmed by 2 bases and J by 0 bases, 4 bases remained unmatched. The germline V gene encodes CDR1 LNHDA and CDR2 SQIVND (reference sequence).

The chain recombines TRBV28 with TRBJ2-3; D is perhaps TRBD1 (5 bases). This CDR3 spans 13 amino acids. V lost 1 base and J 3 bases, leaving 5 bases between the germline ends. From germline, CDR1 is MDHEN and CDR2 SYDVKM. The CDR3 region is CASSLSGTDTQYF. CDR3 nucleotides: TGTGCCAGCAGTTTATCAGGGACAGATACGCAGTATTTT.

The rearrangement joins TRBV4-3 to TRBJ2-7; D possibly corresponds to TRBD2 (6 bases). V lost 4 bases and J 7 bases, leaving 11 bases between the germline ends. The germline V gene has CDR1 LGHNA and CDR2 YSLEER. The CDR3 spans 12 residues. The chain's CDR3 is CASSPTGREQYF. The CDR3 DNA follows: TGCGCCAGCAGCCCTACTGGGAGGGAGCAGTACTTC.

The chain combines TRBV19 with TRBJ2-3, with 13 bases identical to TRBD2. CDR1 is LNHDA, CDR2 SQIVND, per germline (reference sequence). The CDR3 totals 15 residues. Unmatched junction bases numbered 0, after V lost 6 bases and J lost 0 bases. The CDR3 coding sequence is TGTGCCAGTAGGGGACTAGCGGGGAGCACAGATACGCAGTATTTT. The encoded protein is CASRGLAGSTDTQYF.

The rearrangement uses TRBV7-2 and TRBJ2-1, with 11 bases fitting TRBD2. The CDR3 extends over 15 amino acids. CDR1 is SGHTA, CDR2 FQGNSA, per germline. Germline trimming cut 1 base from V and 6 bases from J; bases unmatched to any gene: 2. As DNA, the CDR3 is TGTGCCAGCAGCTTAGTAGCGGGAGGGGGCAATGAGCAGTTCTTC. Translation gives CASSLVAGGGNEQFF.

The chain is built from TRBV5-1 and TRBJ2-2, with D possibly TRBD2 on 6 matching bases. Trimming shortened V by 4 bases and J by 1 base, and 8 bases separated the two germline ends. Germline V gene data show CDR1 as SGHRS and CDR2 as YFSETQ. The CDR3 has 14 amino acids. The CDR3 DNA reads TGCGCCAGCAGCCCGGGGGTGAACACCGGGGAGCTGTTTTTT. This codes for CASSPGVNTGELFF.

The chain links TRBV5-1 to TRBJ2-7, with a tentative D call TRBD1 (5 bases). The CDR3 is 12 amino acids. The ends were cut back, 4 bases at V and 5 bases at J, with 10 bases in the middle. Germline lookup yields CDR1 SGHRS and CDR2 YFSETQ. CDR3 DNA: TGCGCCAGCAGCGTCGGCAGGGACGAGCAGTACTTC. Its protein product is CASSVGRDEQYF.

This chain links TRBV29-1 with TRBJ2-4, with 8 bases lining up with TRBD2. CDR3 size: 12 residues. The V gene end was trimmed by 4 bases and the J gene end by 5 bases; junction bases not matched to a gene: 1. Germline values: CDR1 SQVTM, CDR2 ANQGSEA. In DNA form, the CDR3 reads TGCAGCGTTGTGACTAGCGAAAACATTCAGTACTTC. Its translation is CSVVTSENIQYF.

CDR3 sequence reads: CASSKRAFRDGYTF. DNA for the CDR3: TGTGCCAGCAGCAAACGCGCTTTTCGAGATGGCTACACCTTC. The gene calls are TRBV16 and TRBJ1-2; D not resolved. The CDR3 has 14 residues. CDR1 KGHSY and CDR2 FQNENV come from the germline V gene. Trimming cost V 5 bases and J 6 bases, with 16 bases left between them.

This clone was seen once. CDR3 residues: CASSGTTGFQQYF. CDR3 bases: TGTGCCAGCAGTGGAACAACAGGTTTTCAGCAGTACTTC. V and J are TRBV2 and TRBJ2-7, with D perhaps matching TRBD1 (5 bases). Trimming cost V 4 bases and J 8 bases, with 15 bases left between them. The CDR3 spans 13 residues. CDR1 SNHLY and CDR2 FYNNEI come from the germline V gene.

The chain joins TRBV2 to TRBJ2-5, with TRBD2 matching over 9 bases. Losses at the gene ends were 7 bases for V and 4 bases for J; bases not matched to a gene: 4. CDR1 and CDR2 (germline): SNHLY, FYNNEI. This CDR3 has 13 amino acids. In nucleotides, the CDR3 is TGTGCCAGCACCAGCGGGGGGAGAGAGACCCAGTACTTC. It is translated as CASTSGGRETQYF.

The chain couples TRBV4-3 to TRBJ2-1; D is unclear. Per the germline V gene, CDR1 is LGHNA and CDR2 is YSLEER. V lost 2 bases and J lost 5, with 13 bases in between. CDR3 size: 15 residues. CDR3 nucleotide sequence: TGCGCCAGCAGCCAAAGAAGTACGGGTAACAATGAGCAGTTCTTC. Protein sequence: CASSQRSTGNNEQFF.

The chain recombines TRBV19 with TRBJ1-4, with a tentative D call TRBD1 (6 bases). The V and J ends lost 3 bases and 5 bases respectively, with 13 bases between them. The CDR3 consists of 15 residues. CDR1 LNHDA and CDR2 SQIVND come from the germline V gene (reference sequence). The CDR3 loop is CASSIPGQKNEKLFF. The CDR3 coding sequence is TGTGCCAGTAGTATCCCCGGACAGAAGAATGAAAAACTGTTTTTT.

For the CDR3, the DNA is TGTGCCAGCAGCTTAGGAATGGCGGAGGCCCTGTTTTTT. Its translation is CASSLGMAEALFF. The chain links TRBV7-2 to TRBJ1-4; D ambiguous. With 1 base removed from V and 14 bases from J, the gap between germline ends came to 14 bases. CDR3 size: 13 residues. Germline V gives CDR1 SGHTA, CDR2 FQGNSA. The full variable domain, in which reference TRBV7-2 and TRBJ1-4 provide the parts outside the CDR3, is GAGVSQSPSNKVTEKGKDVELRCDPISGHTALYWYRQSLGQGLEFLIYFQGNSAPDKSGLPSDRFSAERTGGSVSTLTIQRTQQEDSAVYLCASSLGMAEALFFGSGTQLSVL.

The V gene is TRBV27, the J gene TRBJ2-1, with TRBD2 matching 8 bases. The ends lost 7 bases at V and 2 bases at J; junction bases unmatched: 7. The germline V gene has CDR1 MNHEY and CDR2 SMNVEV (reference sequence). The CDR3 runs 15 residues. The CDR3 loop is CASTLSGAPYNEQFF. The CDR3 nucleotides are TGTGCCAGCACTCTTAGCGGGGCACCCTACAATGAGCAGTTCTTC.

A few counts support this clone. This sequence joins TRBV28 and TRBJ1-5; tentative D call: TRBD1 (5 bases). V dropped 5 bases and J dropped 7 bases, with 15 bases sitting between them. This CDR3 is 14 amino acids long. In germline, CDR1 is MDHEN, CDR2 SYDVKM. The CDR3 DNA is TGTGCCAGCAGTCAACCCGGGGGGGGGCAGCCCCAGCATTTT. Translation gives CASSQPGGGQPQHF.